Following are 11 T cell receptor beta chains from one sample sequenced in a study of T-cell reconstitution after alpha-beta-depleted transplantation in children. As it was prepared, the TCRbeta library received unique molecular identifiers. TCRdb fed the PCR reads into MiXCR, producing one record per CDR3 protein. The sample gives roughly 76,000 distinct CDR3 sequences, roughly a tenth of which show up once; less than 15% is in the top ten. The input for sequencing was PBMCs, taken before TCRalphabeta/CD19-depleted stem cell transplant. The receptors stem from a boy younger than 18 with acute myeloid leukemia, due to receive a stem cell transplant.

This clonotype was seen a handful of times. The chain links TRBV14 to TRBJ2-1; TRBD1 or TRBD2 may be the D gene (5 bases each). The CDR3 is 17 amino acids. The germline V gene has CDR1 SGHDN and CDR2 FVKESK. Trimming removed 0 bases at V and 2 bases at J, with 14 bases between. CDR3 bases: TGTGCCAGCAGCCAAGATAATCGGGGCCATACCTACAATGAGCAGTTCTTC. It specifies CASSQDNRGHTYNEQFF.

This clonotype was counted ten times or more. The V gene is TRBV15, the J gene TRBJ2-1; D remains ambiguous. The CDR3 is 15 residues long. V was shortened by 0 bases and J by 3 bases, with 9 bases between the two germline ends. Germline V gives CDR1 LNHNV, CDR2 YYDKDF (reference sequence). The CDR3 DNA follows: TGTGCCACCAGCAGAGATTATACCGTCTACAATGAGCAGTTCTTC. Encoded protein: CATSRDYTVYNEQFF.

This clonotype occurred many times. J is TRBJ2-1 and V is TRBV20-1; 9 nucleotides match TRBD1. J was trimmed by 5 bases and V by 6 bases; bases with no gene match: 8. The germline V gene encodes CDR1 DFQATT and CDR2 SNEGSKA (reference sequence). The CDR3 has 14 amino acids. CDR3 in DNA: TGCAGTGCGACGGGGACAGGGAGGAACAATGAGCAGTTCTTC. Translating gives CSATGTGRNNEQFF.

The V gene is TRBV6-1, the J gene TRBJ1-5; D is perhaps TRBD1 (6 bases). Trimming left V 6 bases short and J 10 bases short, with 25 bases between. Germline V gene lookup returns CDR1 MNHNS and CDR2 SASEGT. This CDR3 comprises 16 residues. The CDR3 protein is CASRAELGGQRGPQHF. CDR3 nucleotides: TGTGCCAGCAGGGCTGAATTGGGGGGGCAAAGGGGTCCCCAGCATTTT.

CDR3 amino acids: CAWDPGSFSYEQYF. The CDR3 DNA reads TGTGCCTGGGACCCGGGATCATTCTCCTACGAGCAGTACTTC. The gene calls are TRBV30 and TRBJ2-7; TRBD2 is a possible D gene (5 bases). With 5 bases removed from V and 0 bases from J, the gap between germline ends came to 14 bases. The germline V gene has CDR1 GTSNPN and CDR2 SVGIG (reference sequence). The CDR3 sequence is 14 residues long.

The table lists this clonotype with many counts. The CDR3 DNA reads as TGTGCCACCAGCAGAGATTCGGGGGCGAGCTCCTACGAGCAGTACTTC. Amino acids: CATSRDSGASSYEQYF. The rearrangement links TRBV15 to TRBJ2-7; perhaps D is TRBD1 or TRBD2 (6 bases each). V was cut by 0 bases and J by 0 bases, with 12 bases left in between. Per germline, CDR1 LNHNV and CDR2 YYDKDF (reference sequence). This CDR3 spans 16 amino acids.

At least ten counts were recorded for this clonotype. The chain joins TRBV28 to TRBJ2-3, with D perhaps matching TRBD1 or TRBD2 (6 bases each). The V gene lost 6 bases and the J gene lost 0 bases, with 16 bases spanning the gap. Germline V gene lookup returns CDR1 MDHEN and CDR2 SYDVKM. CDR3 length: 16 residues. The CDR3 loop reads CASSSGGQWSTDTQYF. In nucleotides, the CDR3 is TGTGCCAGCAGCTCTGGGGGGCAGTGGAGCACAGATACGCAGTATTTT.

This clonotype was observed at least ten times. The chain joins TRBV12-3 or TRBV12-4 to TRBJ1-1; 9 bases agree with TRBD1. CDR3 length equals 13 residues. Germline trimming cut 5 bases from V and 4 bases from J; bases unmatched to any gene: 2. CDR3: CASSATGGTEAFF. The CDR3 DNA follows: TGTGCCAGCAGTGCGACAGGGGGCACTGAAGCTTTCTTT.

This clonotype was detected a few times. The genes are TRBV12-3 or TRBV12-4 and TRBJ1-1; TRBD1 matches 7 bases. There are 15 residues in the CDR3. Trimming at V came to 6 bases and at J to 1 base, leaving 8 bases not matched to a gene. DNA of the CDR3: TGTGCCAGCAGCTTTACAGGGGCGGGGAACACTGAAGCTTTCTTT. Amino acid sequence: CASSFTGAGNTEAFF.

This clonotype was found many times. The CDR3 loop reads CASSHAGTGGHNYGYTF. CDR3 in DNA: TGTGCCAGCAGCCACGCCGGGACAGGGGGACATAACTATGGCTACACCTTC. The V and J genes are TRBV3-1 and TRBJ1-2, with 11 bases fitting TRBD1. Germline assignment: CDR1 LGHDT and CDR2 YNNKEL (reference sequence). Trimming at V came to 3 bases and at J to 1 base, leaving 7 bases not matched to a gene. There are 17 residues in the CDR3.

Within the sample, this clonotype is medium-sized. The J gene is TRBJ2-2, the V gene TRBV5-6, with 7 bases lining up with TRBD2. Germline V gene sequence: CDR1 SGHDT, CDR2 YYEEEE. This CDR3 is built from 16 residues. Trimming cost V 4 bases and J 8 bases; bases outside gene matches: 14. The CDR3 sequence: CASSRGLDPLVGELFF. The CDR3 DNA follows: TGTGCCAGCAGCCGAGGACTAGATCCCCTTGTGGGGGAGCTGTTTTTT.